The T cell receptor (beta chain) under discussion was sequenced for a study of blood T cells in healthy people across ages. Overall study results and limits: PBMCs that were unsorted prevented a conclusive naive versus antigen-experienced comparison.

This clonotype was seen a few times. Its target is unknown. Alongside a J-beta primer mix, a sample-barcoded 5' primer served in a second PCR lasting roughly 6 to 11 cycles. There were at least 2.5 million CDR3-containing paired-end reads obtained from each sample. TCRdb recomputed calls from the 5' RACE reads with MiXCR, one row per CDR3 protein. The sample shows about 650,000 distinct CDR3 sequences, about 34% of them seen only once. Looked up from germline, CDR1 is ENHRY and CDR2 is SYGVKD. The CDR3 extends over 13 amino acids. V and J are TRBV10-3 and TRBJ2-1; D is tentatively TRBD1 or TRBD2 (5 bases each). The closer fit of TRBJ2-7 to the DNA end suggests the J call may be wrong. The receptor was derived from an elderly woman in good health. The source material was blood. As DNA, the CDR3 is TGTGCCATCTCCGGGACCCCCTACAATGAGCAGTACTTC. This translates into CAISGTPYNEQYF.